The 11 T cell receptor beta chains below all came from one sample that was sequenced in a study of blood T cell repertoires in COVID-19 (dated by TCRdb to about 2020). Receptor libraries were prepared by the immunoSEQ multiplex PCR assay. TCRdb mirrors the immuneACCESS table, restricted to in-frame sequences. Some clones are absent from its copies; in checked studies, under half trace to an unresolved V gene, and the reason for the others is unknown. The sample table lists 280,000 or so clones, approximately 86% of them with a count of one. The ten largest account for about 2.2% of the sample. The sample was peripheral blood. Receptors originate from a woman in her thirties who had recovered from COVID-19.

J is TRBJ2-1 and V is TRBV28, with D possibly matching TRBD2 (6 bases). The V gene's germline CDR1 is MDHEN and CDR2 SYDVKM. This CDR3 is 13 amino acids long. With 8 bases removed from V and 4 bases from J, the gap between germline ends came to 12 bases. In DNA form, the CDR3 reads TGTGCCAGCGGCTCGGGACTGTACAATGAGCAGTTCTTC. Protein: CASGSGLYNEQFF.

The chain has TRBV6-5 and TRBJ1-2; D is perhaps TRBD1 (6 bases). Germline CDR1 reads MNHEY; CDR2 reads SVGAGI. This CDR3 comprises 14 residues. Deletions cut 5 bases from V and 8 bases from J, with 18 bases between. This chain's CDR3 is CASSTPTGGWGYTF. The CDR3 DNA is TGTGCCAGCAGTACCCCGACAGGAGGCTGGGGCTACACCTTC.

The chain couples TRBV7-9 to TRBJ1-3; 8 bases are a match to TRBD1. V was clipped by 5 bases and J by 7 bases; unmatched bases: 10. The CDR3 length is 15 residues. Germline CDR1 reads SEHNR; CDR2 reads FQNEAQ (reference sequence). The CDR3 DNA follows: TGTGCCAGCAGCACCACAGGGGGTAGTAAGAACACCATATATTTT. This gives the protein CASSTTGGSKNTIYF.

This rearrangement joins TRBV5-8 to TRBJ2-7, with TRBD1 identical over 8 bases. The CDR3 spans 14 residues. With 3 bases clipped from V and 2 bases from J, the junction kept 4 bases outside the gene matches. Germline CDR1 is SGHTS and CDR2 is YDEGEE. The CDR3 DNA reads as TGTGCCAGCAGCTCCCGGGACAGGACCTACGAGCAGTACTTC. It translates to CASSSRDRTYEQYF.

V and J are TRBV6-5 and TRBJ1-2; 12 bases align to TRBD1. Germline loops: CDR1 MNHEY, CDR2 SVGAGI. This CDR3 is 15 amino acids long. Trimming at V came to 6 bases and at J to 3 bases, leaving 5 bases not matched to a gene. CDR3 bases: TGTGCCAGCAGCTACCGGGACAGGGGGCACTATGGCTACACCTTC. The encoded protein is CASSYRDRGHYGYTF.

The chain joins TRBV2 to TRBJ2-7, with 9 bases fitting TRBD1. V lost 6 bases to trimming and J lost 5 bases; unmatched junction nucleotides: 8. This CDR3 is built from 14 residues. CDR1 is SNHLY and CDR2 is FYNNEI in the germline V gene. DNA of the CDR3: TGTGCCAGCAGCTACACCGGGACAGGGAACGAGCAGTACTTC. This gives the protein CASSYTGTGNEQYF.

The chain employs TRBV7-9 and TRBJ1-1; 10 bases line up with TRBD1. J gave up 4 bases and V 5 bases, and 13 bases lay outside the gene matches. In germline, CDR1 is SEHNR, CDR2 FQNEAQ (reference sequence). The CDR3 runs 17 residues. In nucleotides, the CDR3 is TGTGCCAGCAGCCCAGAATCGACAGGGGGCAGAGGCACTGAAGCTTTCTTT. It encodes CASSPESTGGRGTEAFF.

The chain uses TRBV5-6 and TRBJ2-7; 8 bases fit TRBD1. CDR1 is SGHDT and CDR2 is YYEEEE in the germline V gene. The J segment lost 6 bases and the V segment lost 2 bases, leaving 7 bases of the junction unmatched. The CDR3 spans 14 residues. CDR3 sequence reads: CASSFGQGMGEQYF. The CDR3 region has the DNA TGTGCCAGCAGCTTCGGACAGGGAATGGGCGAGCAGTACTTC.

This chain connects TRBV5-1 to TRBJ2-7; D perhaps matches TRBD2 (5 bases). CDR3 size: 15 residues. V lost 4 bases, J lost 2 bases, and 16 bases lay in between. The germline gives CDR1 SGHRS, CDR2 YFSETQ. The CDR3 DNA reads TGCGCCAGCAGCCCCGGGGTCCGAGGGACCTACGAGCAGTACTTC. As protein: CASSPGVRGTYEQYF.

Comment on this clone: In the same sample, other DNA sequences code for this CDR3. The chain is built from TRBV19 and TRBJ1-3; no clear D gene. V was pared by 3 bases and J by 0 bases, with 6 bases between. This CDR3 has 14 amino acids. The germline V gene has CDR1 LNHDA and CDR2 SQIVND (reference sequence). As DNA, the CDR3 is TGTGCCAGTAGTATCAGTCTCTCTGGAAACACCATATATTTT. Translated: CASSISLSGNTIYF.

The chain uses TRBV19 and TRBJ2-1; 7 bases fit TRBD2. This CDR3 has 15 residues. J lost 5 bases, V lost 7 bases, and 11 bases had no gene match. The germline V gene has CDR1 LNHDA and CDR2 SQIVND (reference sequence). The CDR3 reads CASNRGGGLHNEQFF. The CDR3 region has the DNA TGTGCCAGTAATCGTGGGGGAGGGCTCCACAATGAGCAGTTCTTC.